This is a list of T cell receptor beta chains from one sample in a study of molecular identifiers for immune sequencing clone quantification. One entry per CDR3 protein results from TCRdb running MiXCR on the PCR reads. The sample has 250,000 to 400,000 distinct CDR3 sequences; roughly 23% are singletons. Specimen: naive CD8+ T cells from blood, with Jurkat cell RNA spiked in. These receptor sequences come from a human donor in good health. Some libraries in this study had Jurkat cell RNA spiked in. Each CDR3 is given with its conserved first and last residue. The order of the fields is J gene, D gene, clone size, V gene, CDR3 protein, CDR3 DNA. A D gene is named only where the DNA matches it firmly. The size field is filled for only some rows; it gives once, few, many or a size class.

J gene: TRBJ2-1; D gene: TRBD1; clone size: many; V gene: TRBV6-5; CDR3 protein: CASSYTTGIDYNEQFF; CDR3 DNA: TGTGCCAGCAGTTACACGACAGGGATTGATTACAATGAGCAGTTCTTC
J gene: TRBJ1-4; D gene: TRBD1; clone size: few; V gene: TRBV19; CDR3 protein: CASRRQGVNEKLFF; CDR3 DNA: TGTGCCAGTAGAAGACAGGGGGTTAATGAAAAACTGTTTTTT
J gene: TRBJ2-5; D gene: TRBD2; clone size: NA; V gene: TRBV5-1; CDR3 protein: CASSLIAGGTQETQYF; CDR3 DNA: TGCGCCAGCAGCTTAATCGCGGGGGGTACACAAGAGACCCAGTACTTC
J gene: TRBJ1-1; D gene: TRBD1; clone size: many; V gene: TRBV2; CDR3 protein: CASSELGQAMNTEAFF; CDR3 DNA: TGTGCCAGCAGTGAATTGGGACAGGCAATGAACACTGAAGCTTTCTTT
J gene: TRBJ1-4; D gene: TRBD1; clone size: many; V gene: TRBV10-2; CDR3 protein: CASSGSPRTGPNEKLFF; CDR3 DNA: TGCGCCAGCAGTGGGAGTCCACGGACAGGGCCTAATGAAAAACTGTTTTTT
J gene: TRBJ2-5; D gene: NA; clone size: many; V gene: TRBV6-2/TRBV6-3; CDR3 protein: CASSYSSGQETQYF; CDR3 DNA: TGTGCCAGCAGTTACTCGTCAGGACAAGAGACCCAGTACTTC
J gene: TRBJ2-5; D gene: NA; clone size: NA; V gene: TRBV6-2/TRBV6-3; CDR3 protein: CVSSYLGGTQETQYF; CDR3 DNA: TGTGTCAGCAGTTACTTGGGAGGCACCCAAGAGACCCAGTACTTC
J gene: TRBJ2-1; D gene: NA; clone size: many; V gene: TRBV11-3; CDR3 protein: CASSSPSAGSHEQFF; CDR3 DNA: TGTGCCAGCAGCTCACCCTCAGCGGGTTCTCATGAGCAGTTCTTC
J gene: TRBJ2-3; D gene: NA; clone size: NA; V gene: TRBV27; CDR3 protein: CASSSPGSGTDTQYF; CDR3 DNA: TGTGCCAGCAGTTCCCCGGGTTCAGGGACAGATACGCAGTATTTT
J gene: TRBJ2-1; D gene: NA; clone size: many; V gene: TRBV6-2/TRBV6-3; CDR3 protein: CASSYLRQPIGEQFF; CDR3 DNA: TGTGCCAGCAGTTACCTTAGACAGCCGATAGGTGAGCAGTTCTTC
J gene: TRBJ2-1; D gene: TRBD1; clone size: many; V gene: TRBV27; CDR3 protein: CASWTGGSYNEQFF; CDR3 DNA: TGTGCCAGCTGGACAGGGGGCTCCTACAATGAGCAGTTCTTC
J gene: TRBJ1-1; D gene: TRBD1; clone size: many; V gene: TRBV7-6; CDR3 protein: CASSFRQGGTEAFF; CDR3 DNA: TGTGCCAGCAGCTTCCGACAGGGGGGGACTGAAGCTTTCTTT
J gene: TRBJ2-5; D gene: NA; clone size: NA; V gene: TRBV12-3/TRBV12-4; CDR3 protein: CASSPLERVDQYF; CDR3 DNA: TGTGCCAGCAGTCCTCTCGAGCGGGTCGACCAGTACTTC
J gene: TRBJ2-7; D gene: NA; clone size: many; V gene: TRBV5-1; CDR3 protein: CASSLGAGSGYEQYF; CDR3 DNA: TGCGCCAGCAGCTTGGGGGCAGGGTCGGGGTACGAGCAGTACTTC
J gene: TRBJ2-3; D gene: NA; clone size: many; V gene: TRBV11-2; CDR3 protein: CASSLDEGFVTDTQYF; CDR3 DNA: TGTGCCAGCAGCTTAGATGAAGGGTTTGTCACAGATACGCAGTATTTT
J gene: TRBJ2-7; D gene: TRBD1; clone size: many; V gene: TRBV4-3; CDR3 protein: CASSHGPGGSEQYF; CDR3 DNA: TGCGCCAGCAGCCATGGGCCAGGGGGTTCCGAGCAGTACTTC
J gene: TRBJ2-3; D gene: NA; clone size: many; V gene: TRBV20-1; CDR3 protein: CSAWDQGLLSTDTQYF; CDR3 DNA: TGCAGTGCTTGGGATCAGGGACTCCTTAGCACAGATACGCAGTATTTT
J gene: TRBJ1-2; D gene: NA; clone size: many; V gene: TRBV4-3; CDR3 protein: CASSQDGPGLTQIGYTF; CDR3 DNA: TGCGCCAGCAGCCAAGATGGTCCAGGGCTGACCCAAATCGGCTACACCTTC
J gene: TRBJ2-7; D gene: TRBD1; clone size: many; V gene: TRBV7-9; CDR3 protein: CASSHTSGDRGLEQYF; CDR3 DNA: TGTGCCAGCAGCCATACGTCTGGGGACAGGGGCCTCGAGCAGTACTTC
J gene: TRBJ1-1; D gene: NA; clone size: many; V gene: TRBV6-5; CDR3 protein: CASRAAAGNTEAFF; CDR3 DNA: TGTGCCAGCCGGGCCGCAGCCGGTAACACTGAAGCTTTCTTT
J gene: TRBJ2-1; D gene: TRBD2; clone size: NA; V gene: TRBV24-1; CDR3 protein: CATSGLAGYNEQFF; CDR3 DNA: TGTGCCACCAGCGGACTAGCGGGCTACAATGAGCAGTTCTTC
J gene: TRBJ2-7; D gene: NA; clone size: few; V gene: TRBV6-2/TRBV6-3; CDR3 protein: CASSYSIGHEQYF; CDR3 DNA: TGTGCCAGCAGTTACTCGATCGGGCACGAGCAGTACTTC
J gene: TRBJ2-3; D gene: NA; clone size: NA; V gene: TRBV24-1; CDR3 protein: CATSDQGPTIQYF; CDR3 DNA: TGTGCCACCAGTGATCAGGGTCCGACGATTCAGTATTTT
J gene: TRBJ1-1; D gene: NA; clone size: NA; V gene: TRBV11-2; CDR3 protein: CASSLVTAKNTEAFF; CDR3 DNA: TGTGCCAGCAGCTTAGTGACAGCCAAGAACACTGAAGCTTTCTTT
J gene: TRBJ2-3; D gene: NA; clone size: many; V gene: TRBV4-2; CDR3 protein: CASSQFSDTQYF; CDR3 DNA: TGTGCCAGCAGCCAATTTAGTGATACGCAGTATTTT
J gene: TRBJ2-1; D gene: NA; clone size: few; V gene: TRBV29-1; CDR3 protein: CSVDTTGSWEEFF; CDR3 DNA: TGCAGCGTTGACACGACAGGGTCCTGGGAGGAGTTCTTC
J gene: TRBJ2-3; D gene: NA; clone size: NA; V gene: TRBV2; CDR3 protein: CASSDPFGGLTDTQYF; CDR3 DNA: TGTGCCAGCAGTGACCCGTTCGGGGGCCTCACAGATACGCAGTATTTT
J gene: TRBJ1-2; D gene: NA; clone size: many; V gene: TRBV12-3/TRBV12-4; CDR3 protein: CASTAQDGNGYTF; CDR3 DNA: TGTGCCAGCACGGCACAGGACGGAAATGGCTACACCTTC
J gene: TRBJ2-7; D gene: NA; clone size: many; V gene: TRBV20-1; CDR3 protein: CSARDVGEQYF; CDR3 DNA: TGCAGTGCCAGGGACGTGGGGGAGCAGTACTTC
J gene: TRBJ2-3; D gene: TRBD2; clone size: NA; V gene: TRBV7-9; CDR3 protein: CASSLGTSGGYTDTQCF; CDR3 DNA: TGTGCCAGCAGCTTAGGGACTAGCGGGGGATACACAGATACGCAGTGTTTT
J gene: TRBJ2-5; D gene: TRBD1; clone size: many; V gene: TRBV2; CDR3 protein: CASRSPQGNQETQYF; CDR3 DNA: TGTGCCAGCAGGAGCCCACAGGGGAACCAAGAGACCCAGTACTTC